This T cell receptor (beta chain) was profiled in a study of blood T cell repertoires in COVID-19. Study at large: Some COVID-19 samples were acute and others convalescent; all came from the United States, Italy and Spain. The analysed material was cDNA or gDNA that came from T cells, B-cell-depleted T cells, or PBMCs.

This CDR3 has 14 amino acids. Germline V lookup: CDR1 SQVTM, CDR2 ANQGSEA. V lost 6 bases and J lost 3; bases outside the gene matches: 6. Assay: immunoSEQ multiplex PCR; the TCRdb copy retains only in-frame clones and omits some. There are some 270,000 clones in the sample; roughly 89% occur only once, and around 2.1% lies in the top ten. The sequence was collected from a man aged 50-59 years with acute or convalescent COVID-19. The rearrangement links TRBV29-1 to TRBJ1-5; 9 bases line up with TRBD1. Sequenced: peripheral blood. DNA for the CDR3: TGCAGCGTATCACAGGGGGCGGTCAATCAGCCCCAGCATTTT. Encoded protein: CSVSQGAVNQPQHF.